These 3 T cell receptor beta chains were all obtained from the same sample, sequenced in a study of graft-versus-host responses after intestinal transplantation. TCRdb's copy holds only in-frame clones and misses some; the assay was immunoSEQ multiplex PCR. The sample lists tens of thousands of clones, over 85% occurring once. This specimen was PBMCs, taken 26 days after transplant. The source of these receptors is a human patient who received an intestinal transplant, so some T cells may come from the graft donor.

Notes on this clone: Mismatch with germline at one junction end may stem from a read error. J is TRBJ2-7 and V is TRBV5-1; 7 nucleotides line up with TRBD1. The V gene's germline CDR1 is SGHRS and CDR2 YFSETQ. The CDR3 covers 13 residues. As DNA, the CDR3 is TGCGCCAGCAGCTCGGGACAGTCCTCCGAGCAGTACTTC. It specifies CASSSGQSSEQYF.

The gene calls are TRBV15 and TRBJ1-1; possibly TRBD1 for D (6 bases). V was clipped by 6 bases and J by 4 bases, with 15 bases between them. The CDR3 extends over 14 amino acids. Germline CDR1 and CDR2: LNHNV and YYDKDF (reference sequence). CDR3 residues: CATSPGVDSTEAFF. DNA of the CDR3: TGTGCCACCAGTCCAGGGGTTGATAGCACTGAAGCTTTCTTT.

The chain employs TRBV6-1 and TRBJ1-1, with D perhaps matching TRBD1 (5 bases). The V end was cut by 6 bases, the J end by 3 bases, with 11 bases between. CDR1 and CDR2 from the germline V gene are MNHNS and SASEGT. The length of the CDR3 is 13 residues. The CDR3 loop is CASSAQGDTEAFF. Here the CDR3 DNA reads TGTGCCAGCAGCGCCCAAGGGGACACTGAAGCTTTCTTT.